A selection of T cell receptor beta chains follows, all from one sample in a study of T cells in Graves' hyperthyroidism and ophthalmopathy. TCRdb recomputed calls from the multiplex PCR reads with MiXCR, one row per CDR3 protein. The repertoire holds some 420,000 distinct CDR3 sequences, with around 15% as singletons. The specimen sequenced was blood. Receptors were obtained from a woman between 18 and 30 years old with Graves' hyperthyroidism. Each CDR3 is given with its conserved first and last residue. Fields, in order: J gene, D gene, V gene, clone size, CDR3 DNA, CDR3 protein. D genes are given only for firm matches. Size is omitted from some rows. Given values are once, few, many or a class for expanded clones.

j_gene: TRBJ2-1
d_gene: NA
v_gene: TRBV12-3/TRBV12-4
abundance: many
CDR3nt: TGTGCCAGCAGTTCAAGCCGGGACATACAACTCTACAATGAGCAGTTCTTC
CDR3aa: CASSSSRDIQLYNEQFF

j_gene: TRBJ2-5
d_gene: TRBD2
v_gene: TRBV7-8
abundance: many
CDR3nt: TGTGCCAGCAGCTTCCGCTCGCAAGCGGGACTCGGGGCAGAGACCCAGTACTTC
CDR3aa: CASSFRSQAGLGAETQYF

j_gene: TRBJ2-2
d_gene: NA
v_gene: TRBV28
abundance: NA
CDR3nt: TGTGCCAGCAGCTACCCCCTCGACAGTAACACCGGGGAGCTGTTTTTT
CDR3aa: CASSYPLDSNTGELFF

j_gene: TRBJ1-2
d_gene: NA
v_gene: TRBV7-8
abundance: many
CDR3nt: TGTGCCAGCAGCTTAGTAAGGAGACCAAGCCCTAACTATGGCTACACCTTC
CDR3aa: CASSLVRRPSPNYGYTF

j_gene: TRBJ1-2
d_gene: NA
v_gene: TRBV19
abundance: NA
CDR3nt: TGTGCCAGTACGGAGGGGGTGAACTATGGCTACACCTTC
CDR3aa: CASTEGVNYGYTF

j_gene: TRBJ2-1
d_gene: NA
v_gene: TRBV7-9
abundance: few
CDR3nt: TGTGCCAGCAGCTTATTCATGGCCAATGAGCAGTTCTTC
CDR3aa: CASSLFMANEQFF

j_gene: TRBJ2-1
d_gene: TRBD1
v_gene: TRBV4-3
abundance: few
CDR3nt: TGCGCCAGCAGCCAAGATCCCGGACAGGGAGCCTACAATGAGCAGTTCTTC
CDR3aa: CASSQDPGQGAYNEQFF

j_gene: TRBJ1-6
d_gene: TRBD1
v_gene: TRBV20-1
abundance: few
CDR3nt: TGCAGTGCTAGAGACCGGGACAGGGGGGTCAATTCACCCCTCCACTTT
CDR3aa: CSARDRDRGVNSPLHF

j_gene: TRBJ2-3
d_gene: TRBD2
v_gene: TRBV5-4
abundance: few
CDR3nt: TGTGCCAGCAGCGAGGGACTAGCGGGCCCTGGTAGCACAGATACGCAGTATTTT
CDR3aa: CASSEGLAGPGSTDTQYF

j_gene: TRBJ1-1
d_gene: TRBD1
v_gene: TRBV6-1
abundance: many
CDR3nt: TGTGCCAGCAGTGAATGGGAGACAGGGGTGAACACTGAAGCTTTCTTT
CDR3aa: CASSEWETGVNTEAFF

j_gene: TRBJ1-1
d_gene: TRBD1
v_gene: TRBV2
abundance: NA
CDR3nt: TGTGCCAGCAGTGAACAGGGACAGATTGTGAACACTGAAGCTTTCTTT
CDR3aa: CASSEQGQIVNTEAFF

j_gene: TRBJ1-3
d_gene: NA
v_gene: TRBV2
abundance: NA
CDR3nt: TGTGCCAGCAGTGGCCCCCAGAATGGAAACACCATATATTTT
CDR3aa: CASSGPQNGNTIYF

j_gene: TRBJ2-1
d_gene: NA
v_gene: TRBV28
abundance: many
CDR3nt: TGTGCCAGCAGCTCTAGGGGCTCATACAATGAGCAGTTCTTC
CDR3aa: CASSSRGSYNEQFF

j_gene: TRBJ2-6
d_gene: NA
v_gene: TRBV19
abundance: few
CDR3nt: TGTGCCAGTAGTACCAGGGGCGGCTCTGGGGCCAACGTCCTGACTTTC
CDR3aa: CASSTRGGSGANVLTF

j_gene: TRBJ1-1
d_gene: NA
v_gene: TRBV2
abundance: many
CDR3nt: TGTGCCAGCAGTCCAAGGGACTTTCAAACTGAAGCTTTCTTT
CDR3aa: CASSPRDFQTEAFF

j_gene: TRBJ2-3
d_gene: NA
v_gene: TRBV27
abundance: few
CDR3nt: TGTGCCAGCAGTTTAAGGTGGTTAGAGAAGTTTGATACGCAGTATTTT
CDR3aa: CASSLRWLEKFDTQYF

j_gene: TRBJ1-5
d_gene: NA
v_gene: TRBV19
abundance: many
CDR3nt: TGTGCCAGCTACGACCGGGCCTCAAATCAGCCCCAGCATTTT
CDR3aa: CASYDRASNQPQHF

j_gene: TRBJ2-3
d_gene: TRBD2
v_gene: TRBV6-1
abundance: many
CDR3nt: TGTGCCAGCAGCTTAGCGGGAGGGCGCACAGATACGCAGTATTTT
CDR3aa: CASSLAGGRTDTQYF

j_gene: TRBJ1-4
d_gene: TRBD1
v_gene: TRBV5-4
abundance: few
CDR3nt: TGTGCCAGCAGCTTACAGGGGGTCCAGGAAAAACTGTTTTTT
CDR3aa: CASSLQGVQEKLFF

j_gene: TRBJ2-7
d_gene: TRBD1
v_gene: TRBV11-2
abundance: many
CDR3nt: TGTGCCAGCAGCTTAGTCGGGACAGGGGGTGATTACGAGCAGTACTTC
CDR3aa: CASSLVGTGGDYEQYF

j_gene: TRBJ2-1
d_gene: NA
v_gene: TRBV6-1
abundance: many
CDR3nt: TGTGCCAGCAGCCAGGACTTTCACAATGAGCAGTTCTTC
CDR3aa: CASSQDFHNEQFF

j_gene: TRBJ2-5
d_gene: TRBD2
v_gene: TRBV12-3/TRBV12-4
abundance: few
CDR3nt: TGTGCTTCGGGGACTAGCGGGCTTGGGGGGGAGACCCAGTACTTC
CDR3aa: CASGTSGLGGETQYF

j_gene: TRBJ2-5
d_gene: NA
v_gene: TRBV28
abundance: many
CDR3nt: TGTGCCAGCAGTTTCCCGCCAGGGTTTCGAGAGACCCAGTACTTC
CDR3aa: CASSFPPGFRETQYF

j_gene: TRBJ1-5
d_gene: TRBD1
v_gene: TRBV20-1
abundance: few
CDR3nt: TGCAGTGCTAGAGGTCGACAGGGCTTCAATCAGCCCCAGCATTTT
CDR3aa: CSARGRQGFNQPQHF

j_gene: TRBJ2-5
d_gene: TRBD2
v_gene: TRBV13
abundance: NA
CDR3nt: TGTGCCAGCAGCCTACGGACTAGCGGGAGTGAAGAGACCCAGTACTTC
CDR3aa: CASSLRTSGSEETQYF

j_gene: TRBJ2-1
d_gene: NA
v_gene: TRBV12-5
abundance: NA
CDR3nt: TGTGCTAGTGGTTTGGTACTCGGCGGGCAATACAATGAGCAGTTCTTC
CDR3aa: CASGLVLGGQYNEQFF

j_gene: TRBJ1-2
d_gene: NA
v_gene: TRBV28
abundance: NA
CDR3nt: TGTGCCAGCAGTTTCCCACAGGGAATCAACTATGGCTACACCTTC
CDR3aa: CASSFPQGINYGYTF

j_gene: TRBJ1-3
d_gene: NA
v_gene: TRBV12-3/TRBV12-4
abundance: NA
CDR3nt: TGTGCCAGCAGTTTTTCATACCGGCAAACTGGAAACACCATATATTTT
CDR3aa: CASSFSYRQTGNTIYF